The clone carrying this T cell receptor (beta chain) appeared many times. Regions amplified from RNA transcripts were the TCR beta CDR3 regions. An initial round of RT-PCR targeting the TCR CDR3 relied on the HTBI primer set. One entry per CDR3 protein results from TCRdb running MiXCR on the multiplex PCR reads. The table lists over 150,000 distinct CDR3 sequences, less than 20% of them singletons. Cells are PBMCs isolated from approximately 9.2 ml of fresh blood. This entry belongs to a study of T cells in Graves' hyperthyroidism and ophthalmopathy. The V gene lost 5 bases and the J gene lost 1 base, with 11 bases spanning the gap. There are 14 residues in the CDR3. Germline-derived CDR1 and CDR2 are SNHLY and FYNNEI.

The gene calls are TRBV2 and TRBJ1-1; D possibly corresponds to TRBD1 (5 bases). The clonotype was recovered from a woman between 45 and 65 years old with Graves' hyperthyroidism. Sequencing was performed on blood. The CDR3 reads CASSKQTANTEAFF. CDR3 nucleotides: TGTGCCAGCAGTAAGCAGACAGCGAACACTGAAGCTTTCTTT.